The present T cell receptor (beta chain) was sequenced within a study of blood T cell repertoires in COVID-19. The method was immunoSEQ multiplex PCR; TCRdb's version includes in-frame clones alone and lacks a portion of them. The data contain about 150,000 clones, approximately 78% of them singletons. CDR1 and CDR2 from the germline V gene are SGHAT and FQNNGV. The CDR3 is 15 amino acids. Trimming took 5 bases from V and 10 from J; bases not matched to a gene: 8. V usage is TRBV11-2 and J usage is TRBJ1-6; 10 nucleotides align to TRBD1. The clonotype comes from a man at least 80 years old with acute or convalescent COVID-19. Material: peripheral blood. CDR3 sequence (DNA): TGTGCCAGCAGCCTACGACAGGGGGCGCGATCACCCCTCCACTTT. It specifies CASSLRQGARSPLHF.